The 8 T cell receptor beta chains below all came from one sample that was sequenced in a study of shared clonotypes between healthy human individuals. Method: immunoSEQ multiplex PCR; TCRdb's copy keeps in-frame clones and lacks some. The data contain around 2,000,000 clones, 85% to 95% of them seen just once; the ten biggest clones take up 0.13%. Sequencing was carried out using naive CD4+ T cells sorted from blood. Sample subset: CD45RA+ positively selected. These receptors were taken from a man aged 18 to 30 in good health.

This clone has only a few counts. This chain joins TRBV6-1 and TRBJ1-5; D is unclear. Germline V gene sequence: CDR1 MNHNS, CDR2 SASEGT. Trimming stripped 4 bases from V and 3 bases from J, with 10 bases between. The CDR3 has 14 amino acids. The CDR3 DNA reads TGTGCCAGCAGTGTCGAAGGGATCAATCAGCCCCAGCATTTT. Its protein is CASSVEGINQPQHF.

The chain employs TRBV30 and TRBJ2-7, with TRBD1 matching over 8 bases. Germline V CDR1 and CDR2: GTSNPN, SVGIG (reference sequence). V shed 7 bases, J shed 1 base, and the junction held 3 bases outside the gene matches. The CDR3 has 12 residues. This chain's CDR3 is CAFRGLSYEQYF. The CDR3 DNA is TGTGCCTTCAGGGGGCTGTCCTACGAGCAGTACTTC.

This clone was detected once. The CDR3 DNA is TGTGCCAGCAGCTTGCCAAAGACCCCGGGACAGGGGGCGTACGGCTACACCTTC. This sequence encodes CASSLPKTPGQGAYGYTF. The chain couples TRBV5-8 to TRBJ1-2; 12 bases are shared with TRBD1. Germline assignment: CDR1 SGHTS and CDR2 YDEGEE. J was trimmed by 8 bases and V by 1 base; bases with no gene match: 15. The CDR3 spans 18 residues.

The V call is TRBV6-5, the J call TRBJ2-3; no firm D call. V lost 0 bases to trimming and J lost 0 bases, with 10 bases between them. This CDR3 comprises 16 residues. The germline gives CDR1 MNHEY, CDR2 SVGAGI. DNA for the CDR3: TGTGCCAGCAGTTACTCGAGCAGGCTGAGCACAGATACGCAGTATTTT. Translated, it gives CASSYSSRLSTDTQYF.

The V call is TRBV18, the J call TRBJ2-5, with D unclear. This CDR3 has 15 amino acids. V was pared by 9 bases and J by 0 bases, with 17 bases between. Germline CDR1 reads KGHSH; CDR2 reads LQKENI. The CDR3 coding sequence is TGTGCCAGTTCCGACAAGACTTGGTACCAAGAGACCCAGTACTTC. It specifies CASSDKTWYQETQYF.

In DNA, the CDR3 is TGTGCCAGCAGCCAATCGGGGACCCGTGATCAGCCCCAGCATTTT. Residues: CASSQSGTRDQPQHF. The rearrangement joins TRBV16 to TRBJ1-5, with a tentative D call TRBD1 (5 bases). The CDR3 has 15 residues. V dropped 0 bases and J dropped 5 bases, with 11 bases sitting between them. Germline-derived CDR1 and CDR2 are KGHSY and FQNENV.

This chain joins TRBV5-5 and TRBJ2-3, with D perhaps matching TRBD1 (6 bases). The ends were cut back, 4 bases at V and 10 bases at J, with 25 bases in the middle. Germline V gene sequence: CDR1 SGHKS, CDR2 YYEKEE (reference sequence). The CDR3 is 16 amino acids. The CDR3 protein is CASSPTGSQLLRSQYF. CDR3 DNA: TGTGCCAGCAGCCCTACAGGGTCCCAACTACTGAGATCGCAGTATTTT.

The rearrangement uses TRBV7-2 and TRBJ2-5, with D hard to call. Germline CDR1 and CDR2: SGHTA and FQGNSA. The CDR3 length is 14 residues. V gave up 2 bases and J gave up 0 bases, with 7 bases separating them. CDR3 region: CASSLQSNQETQYF. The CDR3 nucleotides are TGTGCCAGCAGCTTACAGAGCAACCAAGAGACCCAGTACTTC.